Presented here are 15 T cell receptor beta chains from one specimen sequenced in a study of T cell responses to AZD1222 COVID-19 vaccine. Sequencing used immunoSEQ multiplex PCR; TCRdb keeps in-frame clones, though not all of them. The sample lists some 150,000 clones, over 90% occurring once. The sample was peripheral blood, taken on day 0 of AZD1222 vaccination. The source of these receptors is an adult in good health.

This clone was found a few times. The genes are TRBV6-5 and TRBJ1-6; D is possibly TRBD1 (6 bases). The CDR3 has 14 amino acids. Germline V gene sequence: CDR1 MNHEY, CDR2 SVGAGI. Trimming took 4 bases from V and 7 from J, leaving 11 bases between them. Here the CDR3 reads CASSSVGGNSPLHF. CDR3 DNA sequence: TGTGCCAGCAGTTCGGTAGGGGGGAATTCACCCCTCCACTTT.

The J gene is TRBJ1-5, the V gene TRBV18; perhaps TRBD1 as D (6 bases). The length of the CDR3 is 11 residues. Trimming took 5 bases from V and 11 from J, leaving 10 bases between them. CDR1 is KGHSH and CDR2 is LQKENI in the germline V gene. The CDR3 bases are TGTGCCAGCTCAAATGGACAGTCCCAGCATTTT. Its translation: CASSNGQSQHF.

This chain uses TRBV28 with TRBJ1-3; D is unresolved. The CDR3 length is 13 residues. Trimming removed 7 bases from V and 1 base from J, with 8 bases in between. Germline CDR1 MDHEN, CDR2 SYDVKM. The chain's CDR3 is CASKTWSGNTIYF. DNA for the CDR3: TGTGCCAGCAAGACATGGTCTGGAAACACCATATATTTT.

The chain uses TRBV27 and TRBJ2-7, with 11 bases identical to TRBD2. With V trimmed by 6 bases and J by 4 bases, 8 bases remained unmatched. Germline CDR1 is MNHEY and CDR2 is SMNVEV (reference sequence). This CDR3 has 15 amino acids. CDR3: CASSLAGGLSYEQYF. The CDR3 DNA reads TGTGCCAGCAGCCTAGCGGGAGGTCTTTCATACGAGCAGTACTTC.

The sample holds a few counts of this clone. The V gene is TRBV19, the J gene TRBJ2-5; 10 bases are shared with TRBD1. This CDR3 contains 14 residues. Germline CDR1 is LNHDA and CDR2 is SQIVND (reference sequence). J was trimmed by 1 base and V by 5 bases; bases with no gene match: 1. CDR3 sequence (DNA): TGTGCCAGTAGTCGGACAGGGGGCCAAGAGACCCAGTACTTC. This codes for CASSRTGGQETQYF.

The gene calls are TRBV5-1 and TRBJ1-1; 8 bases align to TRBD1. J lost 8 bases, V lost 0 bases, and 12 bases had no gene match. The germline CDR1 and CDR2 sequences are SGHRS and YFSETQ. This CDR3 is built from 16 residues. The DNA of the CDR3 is TGCGCCAGCAGCTTGGGGACAGGGCGAGCCGAACACGAAGCTTTCTTT. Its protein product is CASSLGTGRAEHEAFF.

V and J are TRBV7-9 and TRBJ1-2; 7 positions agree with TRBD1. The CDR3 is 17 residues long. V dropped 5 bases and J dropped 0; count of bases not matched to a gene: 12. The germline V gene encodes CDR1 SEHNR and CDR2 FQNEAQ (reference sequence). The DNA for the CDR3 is TGTGCCAGCAGCATTCAACAGGGGCACCTCGCTAACTATGGCTACACCTTC. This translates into CASSIQQGHLANYGYTF.

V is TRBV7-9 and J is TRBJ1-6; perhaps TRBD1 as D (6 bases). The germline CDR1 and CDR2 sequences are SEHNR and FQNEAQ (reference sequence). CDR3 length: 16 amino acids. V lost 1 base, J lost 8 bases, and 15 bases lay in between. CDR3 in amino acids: CASSLVGARVDSPLHF. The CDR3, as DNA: TGTGCCAGCAGCTTAGTGGGGGCTAGAGTTGATTCACCCCTCCACTTT.

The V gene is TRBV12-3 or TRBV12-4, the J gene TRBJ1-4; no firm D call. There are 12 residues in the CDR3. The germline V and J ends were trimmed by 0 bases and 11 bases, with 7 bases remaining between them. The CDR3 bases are TGTGCCAGCAGTTTAGCGCAGAGGAAACTGTTTTTT. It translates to CASSLAQRKLFF.

The CDR3 reads CASSPGLAGGPSSTDTQYF. DNA of the CDR3: TGTGCCAGCAGCCCGGGACTAGCGGGAGGGCCCTCTAGCACAGATACGCAGTATTTT. The chain joins TRBV6-2 or TRBV6-3 to TRBJ2-3; 16 bases map to TRBD2. Germline CDR1 MNHEY, CDR2 SVGEGT. The CDR3 loop spans 19 amino acids. V shed 6 bases and J 0 bases; nucleotides not matched to a gene: 9.

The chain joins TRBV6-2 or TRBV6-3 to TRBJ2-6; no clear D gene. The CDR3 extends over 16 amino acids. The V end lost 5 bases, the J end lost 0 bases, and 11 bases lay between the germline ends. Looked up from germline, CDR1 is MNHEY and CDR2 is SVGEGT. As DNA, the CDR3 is TGTGCCAGCAGTCCACAGACACCCTCTGGGGCCAACGTCCTGACTTTC. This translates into CASSPQTPSGANVLTF.

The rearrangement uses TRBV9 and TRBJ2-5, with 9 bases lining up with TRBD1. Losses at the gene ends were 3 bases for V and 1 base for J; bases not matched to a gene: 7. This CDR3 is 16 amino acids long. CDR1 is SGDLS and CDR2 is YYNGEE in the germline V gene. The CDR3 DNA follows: TGTGCCAGCAGCGCGGGACAGGGAAGACTCCAAGAGACCCAGTACTTC. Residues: CASSAGQGRLQETQYF.

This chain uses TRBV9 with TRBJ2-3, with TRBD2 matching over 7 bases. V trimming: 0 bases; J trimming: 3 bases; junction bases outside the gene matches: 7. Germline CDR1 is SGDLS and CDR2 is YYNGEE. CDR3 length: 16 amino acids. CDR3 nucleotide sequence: TGTGCCAGCAGCGTAGCGGGGCCTAGCGGTACAGATACGCAGTATTTT. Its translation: CASSVAGPSGTDTQYF.

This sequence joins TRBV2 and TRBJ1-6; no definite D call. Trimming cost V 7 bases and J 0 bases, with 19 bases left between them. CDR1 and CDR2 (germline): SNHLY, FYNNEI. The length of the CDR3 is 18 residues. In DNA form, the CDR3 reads TGTGCCAGCAACTCAGAGGCAGCCGGGCCCTCCTATAATTCACCCCTCCACTTT. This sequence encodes CASNSEAAGPSYNSPLHF.

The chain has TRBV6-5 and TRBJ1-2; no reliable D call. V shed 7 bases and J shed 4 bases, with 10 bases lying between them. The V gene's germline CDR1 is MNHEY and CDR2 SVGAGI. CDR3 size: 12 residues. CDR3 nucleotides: TGTGCCAGCATCAGAATACCCTATGGCTACACCTTC. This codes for CASIRIPYGYTF.